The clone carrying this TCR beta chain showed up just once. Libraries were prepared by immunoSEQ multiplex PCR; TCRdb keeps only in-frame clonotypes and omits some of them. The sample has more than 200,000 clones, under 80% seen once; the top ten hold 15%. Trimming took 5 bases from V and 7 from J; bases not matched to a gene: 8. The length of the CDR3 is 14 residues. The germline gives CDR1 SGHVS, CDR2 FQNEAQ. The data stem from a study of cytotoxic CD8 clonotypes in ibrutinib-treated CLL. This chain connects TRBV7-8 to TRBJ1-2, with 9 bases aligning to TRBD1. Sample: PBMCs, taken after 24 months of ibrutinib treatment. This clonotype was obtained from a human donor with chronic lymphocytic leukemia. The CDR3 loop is CASSPGGQGLGYTF. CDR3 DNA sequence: TGTGCCAGCAGCCCCGGCGGACAGGGGCTTGGCTACACCTTC. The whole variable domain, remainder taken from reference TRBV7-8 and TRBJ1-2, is GAGVSQSPRYKVAKRGQDVALRCDPISGHVSLFWYQQALGQGPEFLTYFQNEAQLDKSGLPSDRFFAERPEGSVSTLKIQRTQQEDSAVYLCASSPGGQGLGYTFGSGTRLTVV.